This TCR beta chain was profiled in a study of blood T cell repertoires in COVID-19. Trimming took off 6 bases at V and 6 bases at J, with 11 bases between the two ends. The CDR3 loop spans 12 amino acids. Per germline, CDR1 MNHEY and CDR2 SVGAGI. Clones were sequenced by immunoSEQ multiplex PCR, and TCRdb holds only the in-frame ones, with some missing. The sample includes more than 110,000 clones, 78% of them seen just once. This clone was detected only once. The study recruited people aged about 18 to 95 years across approximately 25 US areas. Sequencing input: PBMCs or T cells enriched from blood (not recorded which). The clonotype was recovered from a woman in her forties or fifties who had recovered from COVID-19. The chain recombines TRBV6-5 with TRBJ1-1, with a weak D call TRBD1 (5 bases). CDR3 in DNA: TGTGCCAGCAGGCCGGGGGGGGCTGAAGCTTTCTTT. It encodes CASRPGGAEAFF.